The 30 T cell receptor beta chains given below trace back to one sample, sequenced in a study of T cells of healthy individuals. TCRdb fed the 5' RACE reads into MiXCR, producing one record per CDR3 protein. Seen here are around 100,000 distinct CDR3 sequences, 15% to 20% observed once, and the top ten hold around 6.4%. These receptors originate from a human donor in good health.

This clonotype was detected only a few times. This CDR3 is missing its conserved last phenylalanine or tryptophan, likely due to a read error. It is unclear where the CDR3 begins or ends on the DNA, so no DNA is shown, and the CDR3 is as TCRdb lists it. The chain couples TRBV29-1 to TRBJ1-1. Germline values: CDR1 SQVTM, CDR2 ANQGSEA. The length of the CDR3 is 9 amino acids, counting both ends. This CDR3 reads CSVEPEGLI.

The chain combines TRBV3-2 with TRBJ1-5; the D call of TRBD1 is as the table states it, not checked on the DNA. TRBV3-2 is reported as a pseudogene. The length of the CDR3 is 15 residues. CDR3 sequence reads: CASSLQGFSYQPQHF. The CDR3 bases are TGTGCCAGCAGTCTTCAGGGTTTTAGCTATCAGCCCCAGCATTTT.

This clonotype was counted only a few times. The V and J genes are TRBV20-1 and TRBJ1-1, with D unresolved. V lost 1 base and J lost 1, with 4 bases in between. The length of the CDR3 is 12 residues. Germline CDR1 DFQATT, CDR2 SNEGSKA (reference sequence). The CDR3 loop reads CSARGGNTEAFF. In DNA, the CDR3 is TGCAGTGCTAGAGGTGGGAACACTGAAGCTTTCTTT.

The genes are TRBV14 and TRBJ2-4; D remains unclear. Trimming shortened V by 2 bases and J by 7 bases, and 6 bases separated the two germline ends. The germline CDR1 and CDR2 sequences are SGHDN and FVKESK. The length of the CDR3 is 12 residues. CDR3 DNA sequence: TGTGCCAGCAGCCAAATTGAGAACATTCAGTACTTC. Translation: CASSQIENIQYF.

V usage is TRBV6-5 and J usage is TRBJ2-7; the D call may be TRBD1 or TRBD2 (6 bases each). The CDR3 is 14 amino acids. Germline CDR1 MNHEY, CDR2 SVGAGI. The V end lost 2 bases, the J end lost 6 bases, and 14 bases lay between the germline ends. The CDR3 nucleotides are TGTGCCAGCAGTTACGGGGGGCGCGATGTCGAGCAGTACTTC. It specifies CASSYGGRDVEQYF.

The V and J genes are TRBV14 and TRBJ2-3; 10 positions match TRBD2. Trimming cost V 6 bases and J 1 base; bases outside gene matches: 4. There are 15 residues in the CDR3. Germline CDR1 and CDR2: SGHDN and FVKESK. The CDR3 protein is CASRKGLAGTDTQYF. CDR3 coding DNA: TGTGCCAGCAGAAAAGGACTAGCGGGCACAGATACGCAGTATTTT.

The chain joins TRBV20-1 to TRBJ2-5, with a weak D call TRBD2 (5 bases). The CDR3 spans 16 residues. Germline CDR1 reads DFQATT; CDR2 reads SNEGSKA (reference sequence). V was shortened by 0 bases and J by 2 bases, with 16 bases between the two germline ends. The CDR3, as DNA: TGCAGTGCTAGAGACGCTTGGACTGAAACTCAAGAGACCCAGTACTTC. Translation: CSARDAWTETQETQYF.

This clonotype was counted a few times. This rearrangement joins TRBV21-1 to TRBJ2-7; TRBD1 is the table's D call, not checked against the DNA. TRBV21-1 is classified as a pseudogene. The CDR3 has 15 residues. DNA of the CDR3: TGTGCCAGCAGCAAAGATGTCGGACAGTCCGACGAGCAGTACTTC. Protein: CASSKDVGQSDEQYF.

V gene TRBV6-6 combines with J gene TRBJ2-3; D may be TRBD2 (7 bases). The CDR3 contains 18 residues. CDR1 and CDR2 (germline): MNHNY, SVGAGI (reference sequence). V was trimmed by 1 base and J by 0 bases, leaving 17 bases between them. This CDR3 is CASSYLSGGGLSTDTQYF. The CDR3 DNA is TGTGCCAGCAGTTACTTGTCGGGCGGGGGCCTAAGCACAGATACGCAGTATTTT.

Only a few counts were recorded for this clonotype. The gene calls are TRBV12-3 or TRBV12-4 and TRBJ1-5; TRBD1 agrees at 8 bases. The CDR3 extends over 15 amino acids. V was pared by 2 bases and J by 4 bases, with 4 bases of the junction left unmatched. As DNA, the CDR3 is TGTGCCAGCAGTTTATTTGGGACAGGTAATCAGCCCCAGCATTTT. Encoded protein: CASSLFGTGNQPQHF.

The V call is TRBV7-9, the J call TRBJ2-7, with TRBD1 as a possible D gene (6 bases). This CDR3 has 16 residues. With 6 bases removed from V and 1 base from J, the gap between germline ends came to 19 bases. Germline-derived CDR1 and CDR2 are SEHNR and FQNEAQ (reference sequence). CDR3 amino acids: CASSHPIWGLSYEQYF. The CDR3 DNA reads as TGTGCCAGCAGTCACCCGATCTGGGGGCTTTCCTACGAGCAGTACTTC. The entire variable domain, with the rest obtained from reference TRBV7-9 and TRBJ2-7, is as follows: DTGVSQNPRHKITKRGQNVTFRCDPISEHNRLYWYRQTLGQGPEFLTYFQNEAQLEKSRLLSDRFSAERPKGSFSTLEIQRTEQGDSAMYLCASSHPIWGLSYEQYFGPGTRLTVT.

This chain uses TRBV27 with TRBJ1-2; unclear D gene. The CDR3 extends over 13 amino acids. Germline-derived CDR1 and CDR2 are MNHEY and SMNVEV (reference sequence). V gave up 5 bases and J gave up 3 bases, with 10 bases separating them. CDR3: CASSGTGHYGYTF. CDR3 coding DNA: TGTGCCAGCAGTGGTACCGGGCACTATGGCTACACCTTC.

This clonotype appeared a few times. The chain uses TRBV28 and TRBJ2-7, with 9 bases aligning to TRBD2. Germline lookup yields CDR1 MDHEN and CDR2 SYDVKM. J gave up 6 bases and V 6 bases, and 9 bases lay outside the gene matches. The CDR3 extends over 14 amino acids. This CDR3 reads CASSLAGGPSEQYF. CDR3 bases: TGTGCCAGCAGCTTGGCGGGAGGGCCTTCCGAGCAGTACTTC.

The CDR3 region is CASSFPPSGSDRDTQYF. In DNA, the CDR3 is TGTGCCAGCAGCTTTCCCCCAAGCGGGAGTGATAGGGATACGCAGTATTTT. The chain carries TRBV6-6 and TRBJ2-3; TRBD2 aligns across 8 bases. The V and J ends lost 6 bases and 6 bases, in that order; junction bases with no gene match: 17. CDR1 and CDR2 from the germline V gene are MNHNY and SVGAGI (reference sequence). The CDR3 has 17 residues.

This clonotype turned up a few times. The V gene is TRBV2, the J gene TRBJ2-7; possibly TRBD1 for D (6 bases). Germline V gives CDR1 SNHLY, CDR2 FYNNEI. V was cut by 7 bases and J by 2 bases, with 9 bases left in between. The CDR3 contains 12 residues. DNA for the CDR3: TGTGCCAGCAATGGACAGACCTACGAGCAGTACTTC. Its translation: CASNGQTYEQYF.

A few counts support this clonotype. This rearrangement joins TRBV4-3 to TRBJ2-1; perhaps TRBD2 as D (6 bases). Between the trimmed V and J ends, which lost 0 bases and 0 bases, there was a span of 12 bases. Germline assignment: CDR1 LGHNA and CDR2 YSLEER. The CDR3 extends over 17 amino acids. The DNA for the CDR3 is TGCGCCAGCAGCCAAGATTTAGCTAGCGACTCCTACAATGAGCAGTTCTTC. Residues: CASSQDLASDSYNEQFF.

This clonotype has only a few counts. The gene calls are TRBV9 and TRBJ1-2; TRBD1 matches 7 bases. V was clipped by 4 bases and J by 5 bases; unmatched bases: 14. The CDR3 length is 16 residues. Germline V gene lookup returns CDR1 SGDLS and CDR2 YYNGEE. This chain's CDR3 is CASSLSSRTGFYGYTF. Here the CDR3 DNA reads TGTGCCAGCAGCCTGAGTAGTCGGACAGGCTTTTATGGCTACACCTTC.

This clonotype was observed a handful of times. This chain uses TRBV5-1 with TRBJ2-2; possibly TRBD1 for D (6 bases). The length of the CDR3 is 15 residues. V shed 4 bases and J shed 11 bases, with 21 bases lying between them. Germline V gene sequence: CDR1 SGHRS, CDR2 YFSETQ. CDR3 loop: CASSIILNGQTELFF. CDR3 coding DNA: TGCGCCAGCAGCATCATCCTAAATGGACAGACCGAGCTGTTTTTT.

The gene calls are TRBV7-9 and TRBJ1-2; TRBD1 agrees at 10 bases. CDR3 length: 15 amino acids. The V and J ends lost 4 bases and 5 bases, in that order; junction bases with no gene match: 7. Germline values: CDR1 SEHNR, CDR2 FQNEAQ (reference sequence). CDR3 in amino acids: CASSSDSDRGYGYTF. Written as DNA, the CDR3 is TGTGCCAGCAGCTCGGATTCGGACAGGGGGTATGGCTACACCTTC.

This clonotype has a handful of counts. The V gene is TRBV28, the J gene TRBJ2-1, with 9 bases identical to TRBD2. CDR1 MDHEN and CDR2 SYDVKM come from the germline V gene. The CDR3 totals 20 residues. J gave up 0 bases and V 1 base, and 13 bases lay outside the gene matches. The CDR3 protein is CASSLSGLAGGLFSYNEQFF. Written as DNA, the CDR3 is TGTGCCAGCAGTTTATCTGGACTGGCGGGGGGGCTTTTCTCCTACAATGAGCAGTTCTTC.

This clonotype occurred once. V and J are TRBV4-2 and TRBJ1-2; tentatively, D is TRBD1 (6 bases). The CDR3 has 13 amino acids. The germline gives CDR1 LGHNA, CDR2 YNFKEQ. Trimming took off 1 base at V and 8 bases at J, with 11 bases between the two ends. CDR3 protein: CASSQAQGNGYTF. The CDR3 DNA sequence: TGTGCCAGCAGCCAAGCACAGGGAAACGGCTACACCTTC.

V usage is TRBV28 and J usage is TRBJ1-4; D perhaps matches TRBD1 (5 bases). The V end lost 9 bases, the J end lost 8 bases, and 16 bases lay between the germline ends. The germline gives CDR1 MDHEN, CDR2 SYDVKM. The CDR3 loop spans 13 amino acids. Here the CDR3 reads CASRPTAREKLFF. DNA of the CDR3: TGTGCCAGTAGACCGACAGCTCGGGAAAAACTGTTTTTT.

The chain carries TRBV4-2 and TRBJ1-6; no firm D call. Germline V gene lookup returns CDR1 LGHNA and CDR2 YNFKEQ. Trimming took off 4 bases at V and 6 bases at J, with 16 bases between the two ends. This CDR3 spans 16 amino acids. The CDR3 nucleotides are TGTGCCAGCAGCCGGGCGAAAAGTCCCCCTAATTCACCCCTCCACTTT. Translation gives CASSRAKSPPNSPLHF.

This clonotype has more than one count but fewer than ten. The V call is TRBV2, the J call TRBJ1-2; D may be TRBD1 (6 bases). The V gene's germline CDR1 is SNHLY and CDR2 FYNNEI. This CDR3 is 11 amino acids long. V was trimmed by 7 bases and J by 7 bases, leaving 10 bases between them. In DNA, the CDR3 is TGTGCCAGCACCCGGGACACTGGCTACACCTTC. This codes for CASTRDTGYTF.

This clonotype has at least ten counts. The chain combines TRBV6-1 with TRBJ2-2, with D possibly being TRBD2 (6 bases). This CDR3 region has 14 residues. V was shortened by 10 bases and J by 5 bases, with 17 bases between the two germline ends. Germline values: CDR1 MNHNS, CDR2 SASEGT. The CDR3 here is CAITGGGETGELFF. The CDR3, as DNA: TGTGCCATCACGGGCGGAGGGGAGACCGGGGAGCTGTTTTTT.

This chain uses TRBV25-1 with TRBJ1-4, with 7 bases lining up with TRBD1. CDR3 length: 15 residues. V was pared by 9 bases and J by 7 bases, with 14 bases of the junction left unmatched. Germline lookup yields CDR1 MGHDK and CDR2 SYGVNS. The CDR3 DNA is TGTGCCAGTAGGGGATTCGGGACAGAGCTTGAAAAACTGTTTTTT. It codes for CASRGFGTELEKLFF.

CDR3: CSARDMRMTEAFF. As DNA, the CDR3 is TGCAGTGCTAGAGATATGAGAATGACTGAAGCTTTCTTT. The gene calls are TRBV20-1 and TRBJ1-1; D gene unclear. V was trimmed by 0 bases and J by 5 bases, leaving 10 bases between them. CDR3 length: 13 residues. Germline V gene sequence: CDR1 DFQATT, CDR2 SNEGSKA (reference sequence).

This clonotype was counted a few times. The chain recombines TRBV27 with TRBJ2-3; D gene ambiguous. V was pared by 0 bases and J by 9 bases, with 7 bases between. Germline CDR1 MNHEY, CDR2 SMNVEV (reference sequence). The CDR3 length is 12 residues. The CDR3 region has the DNA TGTGCCAGCAGTTTATCGTTTGGGACGCAGTATTTT. Its translation: CASSLSFGTQYF.

This chain connects TRBV29-1 to TRBJ2-3; D perhaps matches TRBD2 (6 bases). CDR1 and CDR2 from the germline V gene are SQVTM and ANQGSEA. The length of the CDR3 is 12 residues. With 2 bases removed from V and 6 bases from J, the gap between germline ends came to 9 bases. CDR3 bases: TGCAGCGTTGAAACTCGGGGGGATACGCAGTATTTT. Its protein product is CSVETRGDTQYF.

The J gene is TRBJ1-5, the V gene TRBV2, with no clear D. The CDR3 runs to 16 residues. Trimming pared 0 bases from V and 4 bases from J, leaving 13 bases between. Germline lookup yields CDR1 SNHLY and CDR2 FYNNEI. CDR3 sequence: CASSEATGGPNQPQHF. The CDR3 DNA reads TGTGCCAGCAGTGAAGCAACCGGTGGGCCTAATCAGCCCCAGCATTTT.